The clone carrying this T cell receptor (beta chain) has just one count. Generated by immunoSEQ multiplex PCR, the TCRdb table keeps only in-frame clones and is missing some. The sample lists fewer than 600,000 clones, approximately 80% occurring once. This entry comes from a study of shared clonotypes between healthy human individuals. Trimming cost V 0 bases and J 2 bases, with 7 bases left between them. The CDR3 has 14 amino acids. Germline-derived CDR1 and CDR2 are SGHAT and FQNNGV. Each sample came from a Caucasian adult donor living in Nashville, Tennessee. The TCR was taken from a woman aged 35 to 49 in good health. Some clones in this sample may be carry-over from other donors' samples. This chain uses TRBV11-2 with TRBJ1-1; D gene ambiguous. Sequencing was performed on PBMCs. CDR3 nucleotides: TGTGCCAGCAGCTTAGATCTATTAAACACTGAAGCTTTCTTT. It specifies CASSLDLLNTEAFF.